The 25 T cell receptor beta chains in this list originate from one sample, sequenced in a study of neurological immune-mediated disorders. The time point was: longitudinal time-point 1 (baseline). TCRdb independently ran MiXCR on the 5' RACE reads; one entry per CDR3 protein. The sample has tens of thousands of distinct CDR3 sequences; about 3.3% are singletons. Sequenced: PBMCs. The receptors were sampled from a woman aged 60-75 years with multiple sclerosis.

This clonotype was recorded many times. The CDR3 loop reads CASSIDQAAFF. The DNA for the CDR3 is TGTGCCAGTAGTATTGATCAGGCGGCTTTCTTT. The chain uses TRBV19 and TRBJ1-1; D gene uncertain. V shed 3 bases and J shed 11 bases, with 10 bases lying between them. This CDR3 has 11 residues. Germline V gives CDR1 LNHDA, CDR2 SQIVND (reference sequence).

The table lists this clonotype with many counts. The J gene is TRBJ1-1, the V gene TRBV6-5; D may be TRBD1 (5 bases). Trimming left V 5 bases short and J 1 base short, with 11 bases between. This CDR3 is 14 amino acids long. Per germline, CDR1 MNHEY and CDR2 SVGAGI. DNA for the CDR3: TGTGCCAGCAGTATCAGGGACCCGAACACTGAAGCTTTCTTT. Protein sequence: CASSIRDPNTEAFF.

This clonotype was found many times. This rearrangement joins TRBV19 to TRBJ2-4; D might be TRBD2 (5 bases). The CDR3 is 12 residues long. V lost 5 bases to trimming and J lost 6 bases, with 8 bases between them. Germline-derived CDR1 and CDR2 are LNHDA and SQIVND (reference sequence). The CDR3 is CASSFRGNIQYF. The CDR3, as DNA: TGTGCCAGTAGTTTCCGGGGAAACATTCAGTACTTC.

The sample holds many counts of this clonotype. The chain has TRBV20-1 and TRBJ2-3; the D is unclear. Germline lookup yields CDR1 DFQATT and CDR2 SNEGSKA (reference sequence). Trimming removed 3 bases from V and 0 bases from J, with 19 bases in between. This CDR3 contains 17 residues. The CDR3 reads CSASVFRASHSTDTQYF. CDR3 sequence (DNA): TGCAGTGCTAGTGTCTTTAGGGCAAGCCATAGCACAGATACGCAGTATTTT.

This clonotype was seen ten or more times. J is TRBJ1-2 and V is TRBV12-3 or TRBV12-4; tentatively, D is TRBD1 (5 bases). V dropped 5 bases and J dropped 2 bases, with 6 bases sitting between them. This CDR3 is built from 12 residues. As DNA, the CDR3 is TGTGCCAGCAGTACAGGAAACTATGGCTACACCTTC. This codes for CASSTGNYGYTF.

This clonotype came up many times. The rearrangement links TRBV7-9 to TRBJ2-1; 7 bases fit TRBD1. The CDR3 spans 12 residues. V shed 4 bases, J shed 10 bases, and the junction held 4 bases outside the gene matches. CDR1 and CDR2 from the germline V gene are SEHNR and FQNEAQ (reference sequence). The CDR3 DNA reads TGTGCCAGCAGCTCGCAGGGGGTAGAGCAGTTCTTC. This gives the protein CASSSQGVEQFF.

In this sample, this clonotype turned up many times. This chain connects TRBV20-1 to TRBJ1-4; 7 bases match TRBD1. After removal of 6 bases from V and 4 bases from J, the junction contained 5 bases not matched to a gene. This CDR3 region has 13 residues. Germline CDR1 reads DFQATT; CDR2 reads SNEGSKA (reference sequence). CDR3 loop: CSAQGQRNEKLFF. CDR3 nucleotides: TGCAGTGCCCAGGGACAGCGTAATGAAAAACTGTTTTTT.

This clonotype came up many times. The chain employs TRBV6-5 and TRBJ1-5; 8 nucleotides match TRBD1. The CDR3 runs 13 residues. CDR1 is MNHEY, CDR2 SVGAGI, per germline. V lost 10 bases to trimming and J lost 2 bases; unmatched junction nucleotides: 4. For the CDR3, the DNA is TGTGCCACCCAGGGGGCTGGCAATCAGCCCCAGCATTTT. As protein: CATQGAGNQPQHF.

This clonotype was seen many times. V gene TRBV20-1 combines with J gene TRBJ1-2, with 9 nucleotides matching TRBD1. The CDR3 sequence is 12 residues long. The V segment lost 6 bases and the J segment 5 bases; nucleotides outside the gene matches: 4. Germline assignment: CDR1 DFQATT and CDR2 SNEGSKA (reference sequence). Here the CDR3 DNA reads TGCAGTGCCCCCGGGACAGGGTATGGCTACACCTTC. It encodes CSAPGTGYGYTF.

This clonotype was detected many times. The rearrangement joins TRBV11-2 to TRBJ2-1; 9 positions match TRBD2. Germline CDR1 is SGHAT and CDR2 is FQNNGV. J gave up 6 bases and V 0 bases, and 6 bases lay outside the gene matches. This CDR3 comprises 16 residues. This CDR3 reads CASSLDRSGGFNEQFF. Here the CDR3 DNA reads TGTGCCAGCAGCTTAGATCGTAGCGGGGGATTCAATGAGCAGTTCTTC. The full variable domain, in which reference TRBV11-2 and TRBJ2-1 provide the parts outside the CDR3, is EAGVAQSPRYKIIEKRQSVAFWCNPISGHATLYWYQQILGQGPKLLIQFQNNGVVDDSQLPKDRFSAERLKGVDSTLKIQPAKLEDSAVYLCASSLDRSGGFNEQFFGPGTRLTVL.

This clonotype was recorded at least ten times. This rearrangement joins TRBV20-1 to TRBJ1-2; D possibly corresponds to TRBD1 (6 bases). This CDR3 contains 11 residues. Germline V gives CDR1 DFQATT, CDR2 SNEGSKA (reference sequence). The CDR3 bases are TGCTTCTACAGGGAGCGGGGTGGCTACACCTTC. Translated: CFYRERGGYTF.

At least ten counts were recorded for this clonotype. The CDR3 sequence: CASSVGGGASGELFF. In DNA form, the CDR3 reads TGTGCCAGCAGCGTAGGGGGGGGCGCGTCCGGGGAGCTGTTTTTT. The chain is built from TRBV9 and TRBJ2-2; D is perhaps TRBD2 (7 bases). Between the trimmed V and J ends, which lost 0 bases and 6 bases, there was a span of 12 bases. CDR1 and CDR2 (germline): SGDLS, YYNGEE. The CDR3 spans 15 residues.

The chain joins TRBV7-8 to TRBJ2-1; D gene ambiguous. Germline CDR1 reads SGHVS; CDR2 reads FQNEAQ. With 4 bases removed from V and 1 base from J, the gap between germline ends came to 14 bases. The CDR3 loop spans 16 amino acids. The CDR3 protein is CASSSPPTGSYNEQFF. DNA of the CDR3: TGTGCCAGCAGCTCACCACCGACGGGTTCCTACAATGAGCAGTTCTTC. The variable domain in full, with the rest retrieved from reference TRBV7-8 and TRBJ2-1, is GAGVSQSPRYKVAKRGQDVALRCDPISGHVSLFWYQQALGQGPEFLTYFQNEAQLDKSGLPSDRFFAERPEGSVSTLKIQRTQQEDSAVYLCASSSPPTGSYNEQFFGPGTRLTVL.

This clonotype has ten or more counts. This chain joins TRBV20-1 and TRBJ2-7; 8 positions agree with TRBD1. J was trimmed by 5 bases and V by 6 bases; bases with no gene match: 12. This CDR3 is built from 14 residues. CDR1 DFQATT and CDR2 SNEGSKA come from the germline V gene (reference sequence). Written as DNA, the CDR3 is TGCAGTGCCTTCGGCCAGGGGGCCGGACACGAGCAGTACTTC. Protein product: CSAFGQGAGHEQYF.

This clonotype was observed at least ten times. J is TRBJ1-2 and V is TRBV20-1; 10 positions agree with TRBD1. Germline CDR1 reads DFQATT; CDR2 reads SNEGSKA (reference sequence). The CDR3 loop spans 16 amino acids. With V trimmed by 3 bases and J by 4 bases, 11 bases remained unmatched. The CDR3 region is CSASPVGQGGSYGYTF. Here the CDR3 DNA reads TGCAGTGCTAGCCCCGTCGGACAGGGGGGGTCCTATGGCTACACCTTC.

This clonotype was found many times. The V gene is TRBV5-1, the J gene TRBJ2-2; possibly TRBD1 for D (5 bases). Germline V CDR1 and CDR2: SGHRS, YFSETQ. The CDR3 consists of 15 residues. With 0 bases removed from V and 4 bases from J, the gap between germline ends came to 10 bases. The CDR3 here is CASSLEAGPTGELFF. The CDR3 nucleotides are TGCGCCAGCAGCTTGGAGGCAGGGCCCACCGGGGAGCTGTTTTTT.

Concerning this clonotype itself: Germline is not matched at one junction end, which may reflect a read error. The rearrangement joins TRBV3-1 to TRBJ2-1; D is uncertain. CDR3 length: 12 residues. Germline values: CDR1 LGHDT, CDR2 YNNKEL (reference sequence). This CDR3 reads CDSSKVVNRQFF. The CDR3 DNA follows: TGTGACAGCAGCAAAGTCGTGAACCGGCAGTTCTTC.

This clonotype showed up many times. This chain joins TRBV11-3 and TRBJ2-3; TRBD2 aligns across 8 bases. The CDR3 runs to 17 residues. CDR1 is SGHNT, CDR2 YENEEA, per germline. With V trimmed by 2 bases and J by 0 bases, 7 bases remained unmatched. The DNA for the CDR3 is TGTGCCAGCAGCTTACGAAGCGGGGGAACCAGCACAGATACGCAGTATTTT. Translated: CASSLRSGGTSTDTQYF.

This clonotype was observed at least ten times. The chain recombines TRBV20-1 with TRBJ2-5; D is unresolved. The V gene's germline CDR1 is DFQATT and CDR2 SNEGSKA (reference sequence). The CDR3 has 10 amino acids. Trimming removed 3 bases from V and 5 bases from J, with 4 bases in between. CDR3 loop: CSASQETQYF. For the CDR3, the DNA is TGCAGTGCTAGCCAGGAGACCCAGTACTTC.

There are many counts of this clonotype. This CDR3 is CASSYLFTGTNTEAFF. As DNA, the CDR3 is TGTGCCAGCAGTTATCTCTTTACAGGGACTAACACTGAAGCTTTCTTT. This sequence joins TRBV6-5 and TRBJ1-1; D possibly corresponds to TRBD1 (6 bases). The germline gives CDR1 MNHEY, CDR2 SVGAGI. CDR3 length: 16 residues. With 3 bases removed from V and 2 bases from J, the gap between germline ends came to 16 bases.

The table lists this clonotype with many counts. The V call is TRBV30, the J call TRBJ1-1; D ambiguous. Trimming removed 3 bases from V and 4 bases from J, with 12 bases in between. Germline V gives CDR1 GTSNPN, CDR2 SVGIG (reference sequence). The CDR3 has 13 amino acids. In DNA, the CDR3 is TGTGCCTGGAGCCCCAGCGGAGCCACTGAAGCTTTCTTT. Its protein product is CAWSPSGATEAFF.

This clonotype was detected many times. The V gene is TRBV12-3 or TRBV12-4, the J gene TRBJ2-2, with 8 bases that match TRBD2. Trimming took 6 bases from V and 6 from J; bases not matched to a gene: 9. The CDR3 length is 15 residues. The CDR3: CASSPAGVGSGELFF. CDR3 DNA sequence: TGTGCCAGCAGCCCAGCGGGGGTTGGCTCCGGGGAGCTGTTTTTT.

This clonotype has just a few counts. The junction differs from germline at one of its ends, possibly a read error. DNA for the CDR3: TGTGACAGCAGTAGAGCGGACAGCGGCTACACCTTC. The encoded protein is CDSSRADSGYTF. The chain is built from TRBV6-6 and TRBJ1-2, with D possibly matching TRBD1 (6 bases). This CDR3 has 12 residues. The germline V gene has CDR1 MNHNY and CDR2 SVGAGI (reference sequence).

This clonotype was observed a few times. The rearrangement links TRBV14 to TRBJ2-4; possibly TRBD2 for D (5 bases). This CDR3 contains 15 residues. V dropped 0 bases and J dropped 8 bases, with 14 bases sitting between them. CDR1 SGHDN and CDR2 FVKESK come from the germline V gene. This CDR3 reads CASSQDTEWGDIQYF. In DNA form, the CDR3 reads TGTGCCAGCAGCCAAGATACTGAGTGGGGAGACATTCAGTACTTC.

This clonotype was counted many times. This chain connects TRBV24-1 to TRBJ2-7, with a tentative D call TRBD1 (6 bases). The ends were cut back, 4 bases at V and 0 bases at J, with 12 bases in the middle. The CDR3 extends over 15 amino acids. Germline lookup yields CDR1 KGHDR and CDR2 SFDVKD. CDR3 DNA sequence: TGTGCCACCAGTGACCCCGGACAGAGCTCCTACGAGCAGTACTTC. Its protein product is CATSDPGQSSYEQYF.